This TCR beta chain was sequenced in a study of OX40 agonist ivuxolimab in advanced cancers. Study in general: Prior therapy, whether anti-PD-1, anti-PD-L1 or anti-CTLA-4, was allowed, and more than 35% had some.

The protocol was immunoSEQ multiplex PCR, while the TCRdb copy is restricted to in-frame clones and leaves out a portion. The top ten hold around 0.73% of the sample, which has fewer than 60,000 clones, roughly nine tenths seen once. V gave up 6 bases and J gave up 0 bases, with 5 bases separating them. Germline CDR1 and CDR2: MDHEN and SYDVKM. The CDR3 sequence is 13 residues long. Sequencing was performed on CD4+ or CD8+ T cells sorted from blood, taken in a trial of the OX40 agonist ivuxolimab. The rearrangement uses TRBV28 and TRBJ2-2; D call uncertain. This receptor was identified in an adult with an advanced solid tumor such as melanoma, head and neck, liver or kidney cancer. The CDR3 sequence: CASRQTNTGELFF. In DNA form, the CDR3 reads TGTGCCAGCAGGCAGACGAACACCGGGGAGCTGTTTTTT.